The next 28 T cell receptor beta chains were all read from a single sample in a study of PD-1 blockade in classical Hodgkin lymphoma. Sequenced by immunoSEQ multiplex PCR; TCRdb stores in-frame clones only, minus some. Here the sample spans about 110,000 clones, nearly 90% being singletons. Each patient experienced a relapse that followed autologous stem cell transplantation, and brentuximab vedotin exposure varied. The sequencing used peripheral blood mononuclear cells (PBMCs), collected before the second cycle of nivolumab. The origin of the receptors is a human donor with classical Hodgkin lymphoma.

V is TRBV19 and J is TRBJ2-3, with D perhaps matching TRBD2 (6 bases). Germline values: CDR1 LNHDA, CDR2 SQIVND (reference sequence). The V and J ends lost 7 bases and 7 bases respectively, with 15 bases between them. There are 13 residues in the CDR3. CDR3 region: CASNYPGDNTQYF. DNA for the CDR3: TGTGCCAGTAATTACCCGGGAGACAATACGCAGTATTTT. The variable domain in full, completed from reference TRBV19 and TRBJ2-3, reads DGGITQSPKYLFRKEGQNVTLSCEQNLNHDAMYWYRQDPGQGLRLIYYSQIVNDFQKGDIAEGYSVSREKKESFPLTVTSAQKNPTAFYLCASNYPGDNTQYFGPGTRLTVL.

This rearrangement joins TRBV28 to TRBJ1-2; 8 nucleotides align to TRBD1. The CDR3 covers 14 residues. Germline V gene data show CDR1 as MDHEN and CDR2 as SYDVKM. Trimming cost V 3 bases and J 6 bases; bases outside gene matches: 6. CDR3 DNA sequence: TGTGCCAGCAGTTTTGCAGGGGGCGCGGATGGCTACACCTTC. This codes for CASSFAGGADGYTF.

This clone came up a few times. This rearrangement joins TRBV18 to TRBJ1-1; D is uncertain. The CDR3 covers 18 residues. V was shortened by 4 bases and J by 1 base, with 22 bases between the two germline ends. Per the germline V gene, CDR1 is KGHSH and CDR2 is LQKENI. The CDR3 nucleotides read TGTGCCAGCTCACTATACACCCGTTCGGGAGTGGGGAACACTGAAGCTTTCTTT. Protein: CASSLYTRSGVGNTEAFF.

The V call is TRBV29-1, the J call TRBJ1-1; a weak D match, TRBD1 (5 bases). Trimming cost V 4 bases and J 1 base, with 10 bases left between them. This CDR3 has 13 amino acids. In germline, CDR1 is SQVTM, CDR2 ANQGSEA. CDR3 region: CSVAHGGNTEAFF. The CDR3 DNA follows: TGCAGCGTTGCTCATGGGGGGAACACTGAAGCTTTCTTT. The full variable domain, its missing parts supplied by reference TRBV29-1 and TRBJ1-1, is SAVISQKPSRDICQRGTSLTIQCQVDSQVTMMFWYRQQPGQSLTLIATANQGSEATYESGFVIDKFPISRPNLTFSTLTVSNMSPEDSSIYLCSVAHGGNTEAFFGQGTRLTVV.

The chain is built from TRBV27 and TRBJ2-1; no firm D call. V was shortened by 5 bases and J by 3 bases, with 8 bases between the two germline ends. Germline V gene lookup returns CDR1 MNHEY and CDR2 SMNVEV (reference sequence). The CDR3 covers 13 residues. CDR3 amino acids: CASSGVDYNEQFF. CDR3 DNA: TGTGCCAGCAGTGGAGTAGACTACAATGAGCAGTTCTTC.

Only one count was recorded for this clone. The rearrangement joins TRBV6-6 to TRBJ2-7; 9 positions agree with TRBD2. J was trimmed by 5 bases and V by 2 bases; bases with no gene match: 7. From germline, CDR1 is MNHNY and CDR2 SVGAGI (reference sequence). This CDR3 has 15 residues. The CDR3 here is CASSYPSGRRNEQYF. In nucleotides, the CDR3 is TGTGCCAGCAGTTACCCGAGCGGGAGGCGCAACGAGCAGTACTTC.

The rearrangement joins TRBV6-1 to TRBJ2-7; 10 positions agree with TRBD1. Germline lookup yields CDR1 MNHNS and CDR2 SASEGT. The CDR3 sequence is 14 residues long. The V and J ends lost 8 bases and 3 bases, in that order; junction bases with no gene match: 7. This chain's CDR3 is CASGIDRGHYEQYF. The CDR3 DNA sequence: TGTGCCAGCGGGATAGACAGGGGGCACTACGAGCAGTACTTC.

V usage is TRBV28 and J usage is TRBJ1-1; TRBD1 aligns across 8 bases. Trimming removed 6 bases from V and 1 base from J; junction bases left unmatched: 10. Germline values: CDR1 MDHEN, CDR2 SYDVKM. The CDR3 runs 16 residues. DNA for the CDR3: TGTGCCAGCAGCTTCCAGGGGGCGCGTTCGAACACTGAAGCTTTCTTT. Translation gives CASSFQGARSNTEAFF.

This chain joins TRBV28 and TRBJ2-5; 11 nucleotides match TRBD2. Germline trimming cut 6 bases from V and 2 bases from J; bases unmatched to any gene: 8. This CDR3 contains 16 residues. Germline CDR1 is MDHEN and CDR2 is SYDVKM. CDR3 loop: CASRLPTSGRQETQYF. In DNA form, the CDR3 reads TGTGCCAGCAGACTCCCCACTAGCGGGAGACAAGAGACCCAGTACTTC.

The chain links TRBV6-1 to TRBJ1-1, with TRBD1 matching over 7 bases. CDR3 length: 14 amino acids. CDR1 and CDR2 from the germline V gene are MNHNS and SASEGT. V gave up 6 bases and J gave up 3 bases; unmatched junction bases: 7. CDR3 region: CASSVGQADTEAFF. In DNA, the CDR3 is TGTGCCAGCAGCGTTGGACAGGCGGACACTGAAGCTTTCTTT.

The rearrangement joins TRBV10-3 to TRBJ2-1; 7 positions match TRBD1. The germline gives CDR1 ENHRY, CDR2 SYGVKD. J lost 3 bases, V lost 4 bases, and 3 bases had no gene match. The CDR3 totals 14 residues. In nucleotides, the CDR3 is TGTGCCATCAGTGGCCGGACAGGCTACAATGAGCAGTTCTTC. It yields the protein CAISGRTGYNEQFF.

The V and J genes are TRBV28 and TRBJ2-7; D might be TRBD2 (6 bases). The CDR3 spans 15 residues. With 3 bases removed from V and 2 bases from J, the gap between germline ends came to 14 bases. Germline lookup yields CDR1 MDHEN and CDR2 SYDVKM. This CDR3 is CASSLGGRRAYEQYF. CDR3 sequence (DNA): TGTGCCAGCAGTTTGGGGGGACGGAGAGCCTACGAGCAGTACTTC.

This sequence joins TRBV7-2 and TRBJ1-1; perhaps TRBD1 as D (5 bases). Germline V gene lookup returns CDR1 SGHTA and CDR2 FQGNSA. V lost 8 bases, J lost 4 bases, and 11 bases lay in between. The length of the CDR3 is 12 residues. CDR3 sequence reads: CASDYGGTEAFF. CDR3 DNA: TGTGCCAGCGATTACGGGGGCACTGAAGCTTTCTTT.

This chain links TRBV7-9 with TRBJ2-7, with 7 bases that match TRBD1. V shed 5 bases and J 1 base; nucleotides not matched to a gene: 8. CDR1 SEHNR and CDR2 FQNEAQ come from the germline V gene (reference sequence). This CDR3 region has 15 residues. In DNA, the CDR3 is TGTGCCAGCAGCGACGGGACAGAGAGTTCCTACGAGCAGTACTTC. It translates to CASSDGTESSYEQYF.

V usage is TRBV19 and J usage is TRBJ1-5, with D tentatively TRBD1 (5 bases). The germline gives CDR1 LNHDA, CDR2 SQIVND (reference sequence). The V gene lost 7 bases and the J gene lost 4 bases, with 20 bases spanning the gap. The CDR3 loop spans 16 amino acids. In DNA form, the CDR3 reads TGTGCCAGTACCCAGTCCCCCCGACAGCTAAATCAGCCCCAGCATTTT. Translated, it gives CASTQSPRQLNQPQHF. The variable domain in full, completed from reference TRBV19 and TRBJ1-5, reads DGGITQSPKYLFRKEGQNVTLSCEQNLNHDAMYWYRQDPGQGLRLIYYSQIVNDFQKGDIAEGYSVSREKKESFPLTVTSAQKNPTAFYLCASTQSPRQLNQPQHFGDGTRLSIL.

CDR3 nucleotides: TGTGCCAGTACCTCTCCCAATGGGGTACCGGCCAATCAGCCCCAGCATTTT. Protein sequence: CASTSPNGVPANQPQHF. This chain uses TRBV19 with TRBJ1-5; D call uncertain. This CDR3 comprises 17 residues. CDR1 is LNHDA, CDR2 SQIVND, per germline (reference sequence). Trimming removed 7 bases from V and 3 bases from J, with 22 bases in between.

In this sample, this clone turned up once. CDR3: CASSSPGRAGRSLGEQYF. The CDR3 DNA reads TGTGCCAGCAGTTCCCCCGGCCGGGCGGGGAGAAGCCTCGGCGAGCAGTACTTC. The chain recombines TRBV27 with TRBJ2-7; D perhaps matches TRBD2 (6 bases). The CDR3 contains 18 residues. V was trimmed by 4 bases and J by 6 bases, leaving 28 bases between them. Germline-derived CDR1 and CDR2 are MNHEY and SMNVEV (reference sequence).

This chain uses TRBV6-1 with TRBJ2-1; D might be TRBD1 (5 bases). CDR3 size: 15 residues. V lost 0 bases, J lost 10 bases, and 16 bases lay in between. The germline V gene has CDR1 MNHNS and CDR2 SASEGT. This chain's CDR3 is CASSEAPDSRGEQFF. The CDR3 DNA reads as TGTGCCAGCAGTGAAGCCCCAGACAGCCGAGGCGAGCAGTTCTTC.

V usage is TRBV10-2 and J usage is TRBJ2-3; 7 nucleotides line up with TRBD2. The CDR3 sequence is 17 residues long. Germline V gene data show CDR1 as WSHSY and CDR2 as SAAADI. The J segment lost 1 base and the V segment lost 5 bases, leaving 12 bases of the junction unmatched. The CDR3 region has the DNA TGCGCCAGCAGTCGGGAGGCAGGTACCATGGGCACAGATACGCAGTATTTT. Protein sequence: CASSREAGTMGTDTQYF.

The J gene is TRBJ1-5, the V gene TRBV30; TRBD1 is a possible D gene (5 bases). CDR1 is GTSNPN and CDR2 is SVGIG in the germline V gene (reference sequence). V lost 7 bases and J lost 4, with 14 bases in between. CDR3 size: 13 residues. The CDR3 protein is CAYQIGANQPQHF. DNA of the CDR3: TGTGCCTACCAGATTGGGGCGAATCAGCCCCAGCATTTT.

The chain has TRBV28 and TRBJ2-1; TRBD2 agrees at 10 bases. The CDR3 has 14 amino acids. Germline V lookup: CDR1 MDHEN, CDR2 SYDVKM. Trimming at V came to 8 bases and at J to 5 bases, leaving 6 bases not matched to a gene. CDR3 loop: CASRTSGTHNEQFF. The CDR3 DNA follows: TGTGCCAGCCGCACTAGCGGGACCCACAATGAGCAGTTCTTC.

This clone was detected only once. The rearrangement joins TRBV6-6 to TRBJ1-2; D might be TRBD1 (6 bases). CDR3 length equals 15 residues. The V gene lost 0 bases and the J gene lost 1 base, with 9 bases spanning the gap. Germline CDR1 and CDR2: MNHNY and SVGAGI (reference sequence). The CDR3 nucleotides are TGTGCCAGCAGTTACTCGGGCAGGGGTAACTATGGCTACACCTTC. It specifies CASSYSGRGNYGYTF.

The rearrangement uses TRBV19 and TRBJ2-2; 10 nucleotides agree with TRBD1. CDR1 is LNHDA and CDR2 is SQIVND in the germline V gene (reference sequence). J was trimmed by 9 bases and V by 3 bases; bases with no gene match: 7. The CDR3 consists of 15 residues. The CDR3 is CASSIDRGPIRELFF. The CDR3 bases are TGTGCCAGTAGTATTGACAGGGGGCCAATCCGGGAGCTGTTTTTT. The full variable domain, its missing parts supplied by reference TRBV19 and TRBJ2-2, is DGGITQSPKYLFRKEGQNVTLSCEQNLNHDAMYWYRQDPGQGLRLIYYSQIVNDFQKGDIAEGYSVSREKKESFPLTVTSAQKNPTAFYLCASSIDRGPIRELFFGEGSRLTVL.

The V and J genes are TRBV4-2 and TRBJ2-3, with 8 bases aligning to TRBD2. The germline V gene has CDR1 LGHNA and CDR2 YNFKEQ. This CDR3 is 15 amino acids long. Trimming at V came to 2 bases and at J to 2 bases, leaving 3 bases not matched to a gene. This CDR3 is CASSQTSGYTDTQYF. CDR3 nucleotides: TGTGCCAGCAGCCAAACTAGCGGTTACACAGATACGCAGTATTTT.

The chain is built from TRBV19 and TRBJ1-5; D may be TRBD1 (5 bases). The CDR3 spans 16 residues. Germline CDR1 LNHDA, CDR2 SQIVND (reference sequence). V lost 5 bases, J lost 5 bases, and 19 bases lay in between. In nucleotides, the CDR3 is TGTGCCAGTAGTTCATGGGGGGTCATCCCCGATCAGCCCCAGCATTTT. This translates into CASSSWGVIPDQPQHF.

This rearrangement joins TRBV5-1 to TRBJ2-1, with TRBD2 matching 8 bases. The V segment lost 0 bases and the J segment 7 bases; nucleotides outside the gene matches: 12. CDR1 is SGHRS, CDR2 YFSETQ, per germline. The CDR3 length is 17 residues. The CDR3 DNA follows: TGCGCCAGCAGCTTGGGATATAGGACTAGCCTGTCGAATGAGCAGTTCTTC. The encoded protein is CASSLGYRTSLSNEQFF.

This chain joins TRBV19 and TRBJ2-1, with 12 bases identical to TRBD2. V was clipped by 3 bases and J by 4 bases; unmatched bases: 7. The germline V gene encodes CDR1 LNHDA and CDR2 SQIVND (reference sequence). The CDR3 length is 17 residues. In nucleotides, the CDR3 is TGTGCCAGTAGTATCGGGAGACTAGCGGGAGTTTACAATGAGCAGTTCTTC. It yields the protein CASSIGRLAGVYNEQFF.

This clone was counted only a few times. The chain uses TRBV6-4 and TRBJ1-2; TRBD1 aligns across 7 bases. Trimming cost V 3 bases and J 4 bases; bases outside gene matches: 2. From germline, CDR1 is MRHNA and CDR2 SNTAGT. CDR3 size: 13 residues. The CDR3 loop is CASSESGGYGYTF. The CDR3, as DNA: TGTGCCAGCAGTGAATCAGGGGGCTATGGCTACACCTTC.